Listed below are T cell receptor beta chains from one sample, sequenced in a study of shared clonotypes between healthy human individuals. The protocol was immunoSEQ multiplex PCR, while the TCRdb copy is restricted to in-frame clones and leaves out a portion. The sample records around 720,000 clones, about 80% being singletons. The sample comprised memory CD4+ T cells sorted from blood. The receptors derive from a woman in her 30s in good health. Each CDR3 is given without its conserved first and last residue. Each record gives: V gene, CDR3 protein.

TRBV5-5	ASRSFAGGGDTQY
TRBV7-2	ASSLGYSGRLGTQY
TRBV23-1	ASSQSKGQQQETQY
TRBV7-2	ASSSPRGHFHEQY
TRBV28	ASIPGGSGFRNEQF
TRBV11-2	ASTAGAGWGYEQY
TRBV7-9	ASSQDSGTTTQY
TRBV5-4	ASNSPGPYNEQF
TRBV6-6	ASSYRGTDSNT
TRBV5-1	ASSTSPGTGGYGYT
TRBV5-1	ASRWTAGEAEQY
TRBV21-1	AKRDSGELF
TRBV4-1	ASSQPLADAYNEQF
TRBV5-5	ASSLGSVNTEAF
TRBV19	ASSPGQGGFNEQF
TRBV19	ASTVVWQGQNYGYT
TRBV6-1	ASSADGRSYEQY
TRBV6-1	ASIRDDTQY
TRBV5-1	ASSLDRWGEQY
TRBV2	ASSDRDHVGEKLF
TRBV5-1	ASSDSQTTGTENYGYT
TRBV28	ASSLSANYGYT
TRBV6-1	ASSSQDRSNQPQH
TRBV10-3	AISDGQGLTGELF
TRBV7-9	ASCRTEKNEQF
TRBV7-9	ASSSYRSSEAF
TRBV28	ASSPAGEGWYGYT
TRBV19	ASMPQDLMNFAAYGYT
TRBV28	ASRDPSTRRRNEQY
TRBV27	ASRPYRSSGSPVEQY
TRBV11-2	ASSGYRGSYEQY
TRBV7-8	ASSPHRSRGNEQF
TRBV5-1	ASSLVGRGEQY
TRBV6-6	ASRESTGQNEQF
TRBV29-1	SVEGLAGGLFGQY
TRBV18	ASTMGQGEPQH
TRBV2	ASTRTGGGNEKLF
TRBV5-1	ASSLRSQVGQETQY
TRBV16	ASSTLTSGSNEQF
TRBV5-1	ASSLSSGNYGYT
TRBV5-1	ASSPGTDGNTIY
TRBV2	ASSVSPHNEQF
TRBV6-1	ASSDLEEAF
TRBV7-2	ASSLGPGGTYEQY
TRBV6-1	ASSLLPDSSYEQY
TRBV19	ADLTGVANTGELF
TRBV5-1	ASTFSSGSQETQY
TRBV5-1	ASSPGHESNQPQH
TRBV5-1	ASSLGTGAIQGF
TRBV29-1	SGVVGTDYGYT
TRBV18	ASSRNTGQSSYGYT
TRBV6-5	ASSYGAGFGYT
TRBV7-3	ASSPGLAGSKEQF
TRBV29-1	SVAGTGFSTEAF
TRBV4-1	ASSQRYGTDMNTEAF